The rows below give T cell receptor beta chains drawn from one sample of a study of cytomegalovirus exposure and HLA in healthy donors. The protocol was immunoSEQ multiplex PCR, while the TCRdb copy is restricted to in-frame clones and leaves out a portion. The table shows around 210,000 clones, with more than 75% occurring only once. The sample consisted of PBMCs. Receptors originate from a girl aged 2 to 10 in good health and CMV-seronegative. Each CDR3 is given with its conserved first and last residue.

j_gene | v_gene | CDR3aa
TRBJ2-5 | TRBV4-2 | CASSQDRAVQETQYF
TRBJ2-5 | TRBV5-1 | CASSSDWGYQETQYF
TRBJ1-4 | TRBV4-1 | CASSQDFTGNHEKLFF
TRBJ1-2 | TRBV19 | CASSISRAYGYTF
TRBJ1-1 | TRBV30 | CAWSDQSGTYTEAFF
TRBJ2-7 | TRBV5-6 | CASSLGRGGPYEQYF
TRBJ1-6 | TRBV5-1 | CASSLEAGQDNSPLHF
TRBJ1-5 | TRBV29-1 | CSAALTGNGNQPQHF
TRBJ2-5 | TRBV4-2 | CASRKRVQETQYF
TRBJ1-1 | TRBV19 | CASSIPSTGSNTEAFF
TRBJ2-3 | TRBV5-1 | CASSLDLAGPTDTQYF
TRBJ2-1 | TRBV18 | CASSPRQAHNEQFF
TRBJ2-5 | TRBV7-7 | CASSFTSGVQETQYF
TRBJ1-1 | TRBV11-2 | CASSPQGRGTEAFF
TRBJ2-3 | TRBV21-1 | CASGASGGGTDTQYF
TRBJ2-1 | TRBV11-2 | CASSPGLADEQFF
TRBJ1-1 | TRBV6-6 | CASSGQNTEAFF
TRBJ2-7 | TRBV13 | CASSPRDKQYF
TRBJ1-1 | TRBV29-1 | CSVTPGQGVFGGTEAFF
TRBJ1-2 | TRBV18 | CASSPGGSGYTF
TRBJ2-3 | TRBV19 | CASGQGAGTDTQYF
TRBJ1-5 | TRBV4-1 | CASSQLGLQPQHF
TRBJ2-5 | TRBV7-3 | CASSLTEGLAAYGETQYF
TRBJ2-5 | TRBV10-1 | CASSEGLLAGQETQYF
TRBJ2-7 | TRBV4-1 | CASSQGYRDDEQYF
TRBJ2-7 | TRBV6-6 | CASSPGQGLSYEQYF
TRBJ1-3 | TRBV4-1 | CASSQDIPGNTIYF
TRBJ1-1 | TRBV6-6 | CASSPLTGPNTEAFF
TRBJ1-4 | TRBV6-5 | CASSYSGQSTNEKLFF
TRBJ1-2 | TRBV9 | CASSGPGTGGANYGYTF
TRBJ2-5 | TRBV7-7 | CASSLRTSGRALETQYF
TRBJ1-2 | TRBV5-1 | CASSFAHPGGWDYGYTF
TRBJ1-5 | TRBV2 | CASRTGTGGRQPQHF
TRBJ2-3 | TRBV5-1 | CASSLASGGAGDTQYF
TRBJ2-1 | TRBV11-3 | CASSLVTGWGNEQFF
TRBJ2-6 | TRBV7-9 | CASSEGQPGSGANVLTF
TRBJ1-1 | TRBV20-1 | CSASRGTEAFF
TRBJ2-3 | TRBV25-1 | CASSALAGFTDTQYF
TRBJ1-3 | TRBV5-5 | CASSYDSSGNTIYF
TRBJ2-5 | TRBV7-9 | CASSSPRLREKKETQYF
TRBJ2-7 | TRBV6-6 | CASSYPTGGAYEQYF
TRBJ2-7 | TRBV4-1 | CASSQVRGGEQYF
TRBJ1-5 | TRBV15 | CATSSWGQSNQPQHF
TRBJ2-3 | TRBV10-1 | CASSPGTSGTDTQYF
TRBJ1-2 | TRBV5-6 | CASRRTGGAGDYGYTF
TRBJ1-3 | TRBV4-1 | CASSQARNSGNTIYF
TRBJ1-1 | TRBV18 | CASSLETGGTEAFF
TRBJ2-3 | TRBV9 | CASSALGGPTDTQYF
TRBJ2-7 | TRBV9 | CASSEASGSRGQYF
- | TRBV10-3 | CAITRGQYYEQYF
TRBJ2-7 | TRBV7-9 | CASSFWRQGPIEQYF
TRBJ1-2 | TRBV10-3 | CAISESNSNYGYTF